This T cell receptor beta chain was sequenced during a study of PD-1 blockade in mismatch repair-deficient tumors. The CDR3 runs 15 residues. CDR1 LNHNV and CDR2 YYDKDF come from the germline V gene (reference sequence). V was pared by 2 bases and J by 4 bases, with 5 bases of the junction left unmatched. Some clones are missing from TCRdb's copy, which holds only in-frame ones; the method was immunoSEQ multiplex PCR. The table records 100,000 to 150,000 clones, about nine tenths of them present only once. The sequence was collected from an adult with mismatch repair-deficient cancer. The gene calls are TRBV15 and TRBJ2-3, with 8 positions matching TRBD2. Here the sequenced sample was peripheral blood, taken almost 74 weeks after starting pembrolizumab. DNA for the CDR3: TGTGCCACCAGCAGACTAGCGGGTGGGGCAGATACGCAGTATTTT. This translates into CATSRLAGGADTQYF.